These 9 T cell receptor beta chains originate from one sample sequenced in a study of CXCR4 blockade with PD-1 therapy in pancreatic cancer. Assay used: immunoSEQ multiplex PCR; TCRdb lists only in-frame clones, some missing. Of roughly 15,000 clones detected, over 55% appear once; the ten largest clones hold about 5.9%. The material sequenced was tumor tissue. The receptors originated from a human donor with pancreatic ductal adenocarcinoma.

The gene calls are TRBV11-3 and TRBJ1-4; TRBD1 agrees at 7 bases. The germline CDR1 and CDR2 sequences are SGHNT and YENEEA. The CDR3 is 15 residues long. The junction had 5 bases not matched to a gene; V was cut back by 5 bases and J by 2 bases. As DNA, the CDR3 is TGTGCCAGCAGCCCGTACAGGGGTACTAATGAAAAACTGTTTTTT. Its translation: CASSPYRGTNEKLFF.

The count of this clone is one. The chain combines TRBV19 with TRBJ1-5; no clear D. Germline CDR1 is LNHDA and CDR2 is SQIVND (reference sequence). V was clipped by 1 base and J by 0 bases, with 10 bases between them. The CDR3 extends over 16 amino acids. The CDR3 here is CASSIVGSYSNQPQHF. DNA for the CDR3: TGTGCCAGTAGTATAGTGGGCAGCTATAGCAATCAGCCCCAGCATTTT. The whole variable domain, remainder taken from reference TRBV19 and TRBJ1-5, is DGGITQSPKYLFRKEGQNVTLSCEQNLNHDAMYWYRQDPGQGLRLIYYSQIVNDFQKGDIAEGYSVSREKKESFPLTVTSAQKNPTAFYLCASSIVGSYSNQPQHFGDGTRLSIL.

The table lists this clone with a few counts. The rearrangement joins TRBV1 to TRBJ2-1; the DNA was not compared with TRBD2, the D call given in the table. TRBV1 counts as a pseudogene. CDR3 length: 15 residues. Here the CDR3 reads CASSQAEGRHNEQFF. The CDR3 region has the DNA TGCGCCAGCAGCCAAGCCGAGGGCCGCCACAATGAGCAGTTCTTC.

V is TRBV28 and J is TRBJ2-3; possibly TRBD2 for D (5 bases). Germline V gene lookup returns CDR1 MDHEN and CDR2 SYDVKM. Deletions cut 1 base from V and 6 bases from J, with 20 bases between. The CDR3 spans 17 residues. The CDR3 DNA reads as TGTGCCAGCAGTTTATTAGGCGGGCCAAGAGATAAGGATACGCAGTATTTT. The encoded protein is CASSLLGGPRDKDTQYF.

V is TRBV28 and J is TRBJ2-7; TRBD1 aligns across 10 bases. The CDR3 is made up of 15 amino acids. CDR1 and CDR2 from the germline V gene are MDHEN and SYDVKM. V shed 7 bases and J 5 bases; nucleotides not matched to a gene: 11. CDR3 sequence reads: CASTFFRDRGNEQYF. The CDR3 DNA is TGTGCCAGCACCTTTTTCCGGGACAGGGGAAACGAGCAGTACTTC. The variable domain in full, with the rest retrieved from reference TRBV28 and TRBJ2-7, is DVKVTQSSRYLVKRTGEKVFLECVQDMDHENMFWYRQDPGLGLRLIYFSYDVKMKEKGDIPEGYSVSREKKERFSLILESASTNQTSMYLCASTFFRDRGNEQYFGPGTRLTVT.

This chain joins TRBV28 and TRBJ2-2; no reliable D call. Trimming stripped 1 base from V and 6 bases from J, with 12 bases between. Germline CDR1 is MDHEN and CDR2 is SYDVKM. This CDR3 comprises 15 residues. CDR3 protein: CASSLSTPDAGELFF. The DNA for the CDR3 is TGTGCCAGCAGTTTATCGACCCCGGACGCCGGGGAGCTGTTTTTT.

The table lists this clone with a count of one. V gene TRBV19 combines with J gene TRBJ2-1, with D possibly being TRBD2 (6 bases). From germline, CDR1 is LNHDA and CDR2 SQIVND (reference sequence). The CDR3 consists of 16 residues. V lost 1 base to trimming and J lost 12 bases, with 22 bases between them. In nucleotides, the CDR3 is TGTGCCAGTAGTATAGGGAATAGCGGACTTTTGAGGGGGCAGTTCTTC. It yields the protein CASSIGNSGLLRGQFF.

The genes are TRBV30 and TRBJ1-1; tentative D call: TRBD1 (5 bases). The V end lost 0 bases, the J end lost 5 bases, and 10 bases lay between the germline ends. Germline loops: CDR1 GTSNPN, CDR2 SVGIG (reference sequence). CDR3 size: 13 residues. The CDR3, as DNA: TGTGCCTGGAGTGTCGGGGGGACGACTGAAGCTTTCTTT. Its translation: CAWSVGGTTEAFF. Full variable domain (remainder filled in from reference TRBV30 and TRBJ1-1): SQTIHQWPATLVQPVGSPLSLECTVEGTSNPNLYWYRQAAGRGLQLLFYSVGIGQISSEVPQNLSASRPQDRQFILSSKKLLLSDSGFYLCAWSVGGTTEAFFGQGTRLTVV.

V and J are TRBV19 and TRBJ1-4, with D tentatively TRBD1 (5 bases). Between the trimmed V and J ends, which lost 7 bases and 5 bases, there was a span of 5 bases. This CDR3 has 11 amino acids. The germline V gene encodes CDR1 LNHDA and CDR2 SQIVND (reference sequence). CDR3 region: CASKGNEKLFF. The CDR3 DNA sequence: TGTGCCAGTAAGGGGAATGAAAAACTGTTTTTT.